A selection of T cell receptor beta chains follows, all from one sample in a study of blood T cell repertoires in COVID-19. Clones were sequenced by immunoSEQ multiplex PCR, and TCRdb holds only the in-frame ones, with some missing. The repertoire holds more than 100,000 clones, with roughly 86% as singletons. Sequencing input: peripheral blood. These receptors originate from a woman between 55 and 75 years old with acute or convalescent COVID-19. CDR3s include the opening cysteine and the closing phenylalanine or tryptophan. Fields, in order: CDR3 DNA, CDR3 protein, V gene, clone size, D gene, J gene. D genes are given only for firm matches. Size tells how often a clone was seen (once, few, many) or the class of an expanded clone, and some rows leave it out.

DNA: TGTGCCAGCAGCCACCGGACTAGCGGGTTCCAAGAGACCCAGTACTTC; CDR3: CASSHRTSGFQETQYF; V: TRBV3-1/TRBV3-2; size: once; D: TRBD2; J: TRBJ2-5
DNA: TGTGCCAGCAGCTTAGGCGCGGTTCAGCCCCAGCATTTT; CDR3: CASSLGAVQPQHF; V: TRBV11-2; size: -; D: -; J: TRBJ1-5
DNA: TGTGCCAGCAGCCCCTCTAGGATCCCCCTCCACTTT; CDR3: CASSPSRIPLHF; V: TRBV11-2; size: -; D: -; J: TRBJ1-6
DNA: TGTGCCAGCAGAGAGGAGGGTGGCTACACCTTC; CDR3: CASREEGGYTF; V: TRBV2; size: -; D: -; J: TRBJ1-2
DNA: TGCGCCAGCAGGGGGACAGTCGGGTATGAAAAACTGTTTTTT; CDR3: CASRGTVGYEKLFF; V: TRBV4-1; size: -; D: TRBD1; J: TRBJ1-4
DNA: TGTGCAAGTCGCTTAGCGCGCGAGCGGGAAGGCTCCAGAGAGACCCAGTACTTC; CDR3: CASRLAREREGSRETQYF; V: TRBV12-2; size: -; D: -; J: TRBJ2-5
DNA: TGTGCCAGCAGTTCGGGACAGGGGGTTAGGGGTGGCTACACCTTC; CDR3: CASSSGQGVRGGYTF; V: TRBV28; size: -; D: TRBD1; J: TRBJ1-2
DNA: TGTGCCACCAGTGATTCCCTAGCGGGAGTATCCTACAATGAGCAGTTCTTC; CDR3: CATSDSLAGVSYNEQFF; V: TRBV24-1; size: -; D: TRBD2; J: TRBJ2-1
DNA: TGTGCCAGCAGTCCGCCGGGGGGTTTCAACGAGCAGTACTTC; CDR3: CASSPPGGFNEQYF; V: TRBV28; size: -; D: TRBD2; J: TRBJ2-7
DNA: TGCGCCAGCAGCTTGTTAGCGGGGGCCAGCTCTGGGGCCAACGTCCTGACTTTC; CDR3: CASSLLAGASSGANVLTF; V: TRBV5-1; size: -; D: TRBD2; J: TRBJ2-6
DNA: TGTGCCAGCAGCCTTCAGGGGCAATTCACAGATACGCAGTATTTT; CDR3: CASSLQGQFTDTQYF; V: TRBV6-5; size: few; D: -; J: TRBJ2-3
DNA: TGCAGCGTTGGACAGGGTGGGGAAAAACTGTTTTTT; CDR3: CSVGQGGEKLFF; V: TRBV29-1; size: -; D: TRBD1; J: TRBJ1-4
DNA: TGTGCCAGCAGCTTTTTCACCCAGGGTTCGCGTAGGACGCAGTATTTT; CDR3: CASSFFTQGSRRTQYF; V: TRBV11-2; size: -; D: -; J: TRBJ2-3
DNA: TGTGCCAGCAGTGAATCAGCGGGTAGCTCCTACAATGAGCAGTTCTTC; CDR3: CASSESAGSSYNEQFF; V: TRBV2; size: -; D: -; J: TRBJ2-1
DNA: TGTGCCAGCAGCTTAGCCCCGGGGGGAGGCACTGAAGCTTTCTTT; CDR3: CASSLAPGGGTEAFF; V: TRBV7-2; size: once; D: -; J: TRBJ1-1
DNA: TGTGCCAGCTCAATGGGACAGGGAGGAGGAAACACCATATATTTT; CDR3: CASSMGQGGGNTIYF; V: TRBV18; size: -; D: TRBD1; J: TRBJ1-3
DNA: TGTGCCAGCAGACCCGCATTGGAGAGAGCCGAAGCTTTCTTT; CDR3: CASRPALERAEAFF; V: TRBV6-5; size: -; D: -; J: TRBJ1-1
DNA: TGTGCCAGCAGCACTAGCGGGAGGGGAACGGGTGAGCAGTTCTTC; CDR3: CASSTSGRGTGEQFF; V: TRBV9; size: -; D: TRBD2; J: TRBJ2-1
DNA: TGTGCCAGCACCCAGGGTATCTATAATTCACCCCTCCACTTT; CDR3: CASTQGIYNSPLHF; V: TRBV6-5; size: -; D: -; J: TRBJ1-6
DNA: TGTGCCAGCAGAGGCGGGGGACCGAACACTGAAGCTTTCTTT; CDR3: CASRGGGPNTEAFF; V: TRBV28; size: -; D: -; J: TRBJ1-1
DNA: TGTGCCAGCAGCAGTAGAGGCGGCTACACCTTC; CDR3: CASSSRGGYTF; V: TRBV3-1/TRBV3-2; size: -; D: -; J: TRBJ1-2
DNA: TGTGCCAGCAGTGAAAATAAGGCAGTCGGACAGGGGAACTATGGCTACACCTTC; CDR3: CASSENKAVGQGNYGYTF; V: TRBV2; size: -; D: TRBD1; J: TRBJ1-2
DNA: TGTGCCAGCAGAGGACAGGTTGGCGAGCAGTACTTC; CDR3: CASRGQVGEQYF; V: TRBV6-5; size: once; D: TRBD1; J: TRBJ2-7
DNA: TGCGCCAGCAGCCCAGGGGGCATAGACTACGAGCAGTACTTC; CDR3: CASSPGGIDYEQYF; V: TRBV5-1; size: -; D: TRBD1; J: TRBJ2-7
DNA: TGTGCCAGCTCATTGACAGTTGAAGCTTTCTTT; CDR3: CASSLTVEAFF; V: TRBV18; size: -; D: -; J: TRBJ1-1
DNA: TGTGCCAGCAGTACAGGGTTCTCCTACGAGCAGTACTTC; CDR3: CASSTGFSYEQYF; V: TRBV28; size: -; D: -; J: TRBJ2-7
DNA: TGTGCCAGCAGGGGTAGCCCCCCTGGCAATGAGCAGTTCTTC; CDR3: CASRGSPPGNEQFF; V: TRBV6-6; size: -; D: -; J: TRBJ2-1
DNA: TGTGCCAGCAGTTTTTTTGACGGGGATAATTCACCCCTCCACTTT; CDR3: CASSFFDGDNSPLHF; V: TRBV5-5; size: -; D: -; J: TRBJ1-6
DNA: TGTGCCAGCAGCTTCGGGGGGTCCGAGCAGTACTTC; CDR3: CASSFGGSEQYF; V: TRBV5-5; size: -; D: TRBD2; J: TRBJ2-7
DNA: TGTGCCAGCAGTTTGGGCGGGCTCAGCACAGATACGCAGTATTTT; CDR3: CASSLGGLSTDTQYF; V: TRBV28; size: once; D: -; J: TRBJ2-3
DNA: TGTGCCAGCAGCCAAGGACTAGCGGGAGGTTACGAGCAGTACTTC; CDR3: CASSQGLAGGYEQYF; V: TRBV3-1/TRBV3-2; size: -; D: TRBD2; J: TRBJ2-7
DNA: TGCGCCAGCAAACAGGGGCTACGATCTAATTCACCCCTCCACTTT; CDR3: CASKQGLRSNSPLHF; V: TRBV10-2; size: -; D: TRBD1; J: TRBJ1-6
DNA: TGTGTAACAGGAACGAACACTGAAGCTTTCTTT; CDR3: CVTGTNTEAFF; V: TRBV28; size: -; D: -; J: TRBJ1-1
DNA: TGTGCCAGTAGGGCTGGGCAGTTGAACACTGAAGCTTTCTTT; CDR3: CASRAGQLNTEAFF; V: TRBV19; size: few; D: -; J: TRBJ1-1
DNA: TGCGCCAGCAGTGAGTCGAGGCTAGCGGGGGGCTACAATGAGCAGTTCTTC; CDR3: CASSESRLAGGYNEQFF; V: TRBV10-1; size: -; D: TRBD2; J: TRBJ2-1
DNA: TGTGCCAGCCAAATGGGGACAGGGGGTGCGGGTACGCAGTATTTT; CDR3: CASQMGTGGAGTQYF; V: TRBV27; size: few; D: TRBD1; J: TRBJ2-3
DNA: TGTGCCAGCAGCGCCCGACAGGATCCAATAGGCTACACCTTC; CDR3: CASSARQDPIGYTF; V: TRBV9; size: -; D: -; J: TRBJ1-2
DNA: TGCAGCGTTGGACAGTCACCTGAAAAACTGTTTTTT; CDR3: CSVGQSPEKLFF; V: TRBV29-1; size: -; D: -; J: TRBJ1-4
DNA: TGTGCCAGCAGCTTGGGACAGACGAACACTGAAGCTTTCTTT; CDR3: CASSLGQTNTEAFF; V: TRBV9; size: -; D: TRBD1; J: TRBJ1-1
DNA: TGTGCCAGCTCACCACCGGTCACAGGGGGTATGAACACTGAAGCTTTCTTT; CDR3: CASSPPVTGGMNTEAFF; V: TRBV18; size: -; D: TRBD1; J: TRBJ1-1
DNA: TGTGCCAGCAGTGGACAGGGGAGGGAGTCCTATAATTCACCCCTCCACTTT; CDR3: CASSGQGRESYNSPLHF; V: TRBV6-1; size: -; D: TRBD1; J: TRBJ1-6
DNA: TGTGCCAGCAGTGAATTTCAGATCTATGGCTACACCTTC; CDR3: CASSEFQIYGYTF; V: TRBV6-1; size: once; D: -; J: TRBJ1-2
DNA: TGTGCCAGCAGCCATAGAGGAGACACCGGGGAGCTGTTTTTT; CDR3: CASSHRGDTGELFF; V: TRBV9; size: -; D: -; J: TRBJ2-2
DNA: TGCAGCGTTGAACAGGGGAGAGACAATGAGCAGTTCTTC; CDR3: CSVEQGRDNEQFF; V: TRBV29-1; size: -; D: -; J: TRBJ2-1
DNA: TGTGCCAGCCAACAGGTCGGTGAAGCTTTCTTT; CDR3: CASQQVGEAFF; V: TRBV28; size: -; D: -; J: TRBJ1-1
DNA: TGTGCCAGCAGCCAAGGTCTCGTTGGAGGAGTATTCTACACCTTC; CDR3: CASSQGLVGGVFYTF; V: TRBV14; size: -; D: -; J: TRBJ1-2
DNA: TGTGCCAGCAGCCTCAGGGAGAGCGGGAGTGTCCACAATGAGCAGTTCTTC; CDR3: CASSLRESGSVHNEQFF; V: TRBV3-1/TRBV3-2; size: -; D: TRBD2; J: TRBJ2-1
DNA: TGTGCCACCAGCAGAGACCGAGCGGGAGGGCACGGGGAGCTGTTTTTT; CDR3: CATSRDRAGGHGELFF; V: TRBV15; size: -; D: TRBD2; J: TRBJ2-2
DNA: TGTGCCAGCTCACTCACTGGCGGCGGCTCTGGAAACACCATATATTTT; CDR3: CASSLTGGGSGNTIYF; V: TRBV18; size: -; D: -; J: TRBJ1-3
DNA: TGTGCCAGCAGTTTCGGAGGGGGCATCACTAATGAAAAACTGTTTTTT; CDR3: CASSFGGGITNEKLFF; V: TRBV27; size: -; D: TRBD1; J: TRBJ1-4
DNA: TGTGCCAGCAGTGTAAACAGATACAATGAGCAGTTCTTC; CDR3: CASSVNRYNEQFF; V: TRBV2; size: once; D: -; J: TRBJ2-1
DNA: TGTGCCAGCAGTTATGGGACAGGGAACGAGCAGTACTTC; CDR3: CASSYGTGNEQYF; V: TRBV6-5; size: -; D: TRBD1; J: TRBJ2-7